These 26 T cell receptor beta chains share one sample of origin, sequenced in a study of blood T cell repertoires in COVID-19. This table comes from immunoSEQ multiplex PCR, and its TCRdb copy is limited to in-frame clones, with some not included. The sample lists some 200,000 clones, roughly 87% occurring once. Material for sequencing was peripheral blood. These receptors all stem from a man in his sixties with active or convalescent COVID-19.

This rearrangement joins TRBV5-1 to TRBJ2-5, with D possibly TRBD2 on 5 matching bases. V was shortened by 5 bases and J by 2 bases, with 16 bases between the two germline ends. This CDR3 spans 15 amino acids. The germline CDR1 and CDR2 sequences are SGHRS and YFSETQ. This CDR3 is CASRLLGDLQETQYF. CDR3 DNA: TGCGCCAGCAGACTCCTCGGGGATCTACAAGAGACCCAGTACTTC.

V is TRBV2 and J is TRBJ2-1; the D gene is possibly TRBD2 (7 bases). Germline lookup yields CDR1 SNHLY and CDR2 FYNNEI. This CDR3 has 15 residues. Trimming cost V 5 bases and J 3 bases, with 14 bases left between them. The CDR3 DNA sequence: TGTGCCAGCAGTAAAAGAGGGGGGGTCTACAATGAGCAGTTCTTC. It is translated as CASSKRGGVYNEQFF.

The chain is built from TRBV6-5 and TRBJ1-5, with D uncertain. V lost 5 bases and J 3 bases, leaving 11 bases between the germline ends. CDR1 is MNHEY and CDR2 is SVGAGI in the germline V gene. CDR3 size: 14 residues. As DNA, the CDR3 is TGTGCCAGCAGTAGCCCCCCTCCCAATCAGCCCCAGCATTTT. It is translated as CASSSPPPNQPQHF.

CDR3 in amino acids: CASRFWQGARKETQYF. CDR3 sequence (DNA): TGTGCAAGTCGCTTTTGGCAGGGGGCGCGGAAAGAGACCCAGTACTTC. The rearrangement uses TRBV12-2 and TRBJ2-5; the table's D gene call, TRBD1, was not cross checked with the DNA. TRBV12-2 is described as a pseudogene. This CDR3 is 16 amino acids long.

The chain joins TRBV11-2 to TRBJ2-1; maybe TRBD2 (5 bases). Trimming pared 5 bases from V and 4 bases from J, leaving 18 bases between. Germline CDR1 reads SGHAT; CDR2 reads FQNNGV. The CDR3 spans 16 residues. CDR3 in DNA: TGTGCCAGCAGCCTGGTCGGTGCTTCGGGATACAATGAGCAGTTCTTC. Amino acid sequence: CASSLVGASGYNEQFF.

The rearrangement joins TRBV7-9 to TRBJ2-3; 8 nucleotides line up with TRBD1. The V gene end was trimmed by 5 bases and the J gene end by 4 bases; junction bases not matched to a gene: 2. The CDR3 has 13 amino acids. Germline V gene sequence: CDR1 SEHNR, CDR2 FQNEAQ (reference sequence). Here the CDR3 reads CASSTRGPDTQYF. The CDR3 DNA is TGTGCCAGCAGCACCAGGGGGCCAGATACGCAGTATTTT.

This clone was seen repeatedly, ten times or more. This chain joins TRBV5-6 and TRBJ1-1; no clear D. The ends were cut back, 1 base at V and 4 bases at J, with 17 bases in the middle. The CDR3 length is 16 residues. Looked up from germline, CDR1 is SGHDT and CDR2 is YYEEEE. Here the CDR3 DNA reads TGTGCCAGCAGCTTGTTCTCGGCTCCTCGGGGCACTGAAGCTTTCTTT. Protein product: CASSLFSAPRGTEAFF.

The chain employs TRBV18 and TRBJ1-1, with TRBD1 identical over 7 bases. J gave up 3 bases and V 3 bases, and 10 bases lay outside the gene matches. This CDR3 has 16 residues. Germline CDR1 reads KGHSH; CDR2 reads LQKENI. The DNA of the CDR3 is TGTGCCAGCTCACCGCGACAGGGTGCTTTGGACACTGAAGCTTTCTTT. It specifies CASSPRQGALDTEAFF.

The chain joins TRBV21-1 to TRBJ2-7; TRBD1, the table's D call, lacks a check against the DNA. TRBV21-1 is a listed pseudogene. The CDR3 has 15 amino acids. The CDR3 here is CASPGAGRFPYEQYF. In DNA form, the CDR3 reads TGTGCCAGCCCAGGGGCAGGAAGGTTCCCCTACGAGCAGTACTTC.

This clone was picked up a small number of times. The genes are TRBV4-1 and TRBJ1-2; 9 bases agree with TRBD1. Losses at the gene ends were 2 bases for V and 0 bases for J; bases not matched to a gene: 4. The length of the CDR3 is 16 residues. The germline V gene encodes CDR1 MGHRA and CDR2 YSYEKL. CDR3 sequence reads: CASSQIGTGSNYGYTF. CDR3 nucleotides: TGCGCCAGCAGCCAAATTGGGACAGGGTCTAACTATGGCTACACCTTC.

This clone has just one count. The chain couples TRBV19 to TRBJ2-2; 7 nucleotides match TRBD1. CDR1 LNHDA and CDR2 SQIVND come from the germline V gene (reference sequence). The CDR3 covers 14 residues. With V trimmed by 5 bases and J by 7 bases, 7 bases remained unmatched. CDR3: CASSPTGSDGELFF. DNA of the CDR3: TGTGCCAGTAGTCCGACAGGGTCGGACGGGGAGCTGTTTTTT.

J is TRBJ1-2 and V is TRBV13, with 12 bases identical to TRBD1. Per germline, CDR1 PRHDT and CDR2 FYEKMQ (reference sequence). Trimming removed 4 bases from V and 7 bases from J; junction bases left unmatched: 4. CDR3 length: 14 amino acids. CDR3 region: CASSSGQGARGYTF. The CDR3 coding sequence is TGTGCCAGCAGCTCGGGACAGGGGGCTCGTGGCTACACCTTC.

The chain has TRBV5-1 and TRBJ1-2, with D maybe TRBD1 (6 bases). CDR1 SGHRS and CDR2 YFSETQ come from the germline V gene. Trimming removed 2 bases at V and 8 bases at J, with 10 bases between. This CDR3 spans 12 amino acids. As DNA, the CDR3 is TGCGCCAGCAGCTTAGGGGGTTGGGGCTACACCTTC. Amino acids: CASSLGGWGYTF.

The chain couples TRBV12-3 or TRBV12-4 to TRBJ1-5, with a possible D match to TRBD1 (5 bases). Trimming removed 6 bases from V and 6 bases from J, with 9 bases in between. This CDR3 has 12 residues. In nucleotides, the CDR3 is TGTGCCAGCAGGCCCGACAGTCAGCCCCAGCATTTT. This translates into CASRPDSQPQHF.

V is TRBV5-6 and J is TRBJ1-2, with TRBD1 matching over 7 bases. V trimming: 0 bases; J trimming: 6 bases; junction bases outside the gene matches: 8. This CDR3 is 15 amino acids long. Germline values: CDR1 SGHDT, CDR2 YYEEEE. The CDR3, as DNA: TGTGCCAGCAGCTTGGTTTCAGGGGGTAAGCATGGCTACACCTTC. It codes for CASSLVSGGKHGYTF.

This clone has a handful of counts. The chain employs TRBV18 and TRBJ1-3; no definite D call. Germline V gives CDR1 KGHSH, CDR2 LQKENI. There are 14 residues in the CDR3. V dropped 3 bases and J dropped 1 base, with 7 bases sitting between them. The CDR3 nucleotides read TGTGCCAGCTCACCTCCCGGGTCTGGAAACACCATATATTTT. Protein sequence: CASSPPGSGNTIYF.

J is TRBJ2-1 and V is TRBV7-8, with 12 positions matching TRBD2. Germline lookup yields CDR1 SGHVS and CDR2 FQNEAQ. The CDR3 runs to 17 residues. V trimming: 3 bases; J trimming: 5 bases; junction bases outside the gene matches: 8. CDR3 DNA: TGTGCCAGCAGCTTGGGGAGGACTAGCGGGACACACAATGAGCAGTTCTTC. It encodes CASSLGRTSGTHNEQFF.

The rearrangement uses TRBV4-2 and TRBJ2-5; 9 bases match TRBD2. The CDR3 totals 15 residues. V lost 1 base, J lost 2 bases, and 2 bases stayed unmatched. Germline CDR1 and CDR2: LGHNA and YNFKEQ. In nucleotides, the CDR3 is TGTGCCAGCAGCCAAGGGACTAGCGCACAAGAGACCCAGTACTTC. Translated: CASSQGTSAQETQYF.

The rearrangement uses TRBV10-3 and TRBJ2-2; weak D call: TRBD2 (6 bases). This CDR3 spans 12 amino acids. CDR1 is ENHRY and CDR2 is SYGVKD in the germline V gene. V was clipped by 6 bases and J by 6 bases, with 8 bases between them. CDR3 in amino acids: CAIRGTPGELFF. As DNA, the CDR3 is TGTGCCATCAGGGGGACTCCCGGGGAGCTGTTTTTT.

The genes are TRBV30 and TRBJ1-3; D not resolved. The V and J ends lost 2 bases and 4 bases respectively, with 3 bases between them. CDR1 and CDR2 from the germline V gene are GTSNPN and SVGIG (reference sequence). This CDR3 contains 11 residues. DNA for the CDR3: TGTGCCTGGAGTCCAGGAAACACCATATATTTT. Amino acid sequence: CAWSPGNTIYF.

The rearrangement uses TRBV5-1 and TRBJ1-2; 9 nucleotides agree with TRBD1. CDR3 length equals 13 residues. CDR1 is SGHRS and CDR2 is YFSETQ in the germline V gene. V was clipped by 5 bases and J by 10 bases; unmatched bases: 9. This chain's CDR3 is CASRVWTGEDYTF. The CDR3, as DNA: TGCGCCAGCAGGGTTTGGACAGGGGAGGACTACACCTTC.

The chain links TRBV5-1 to TRBJ1-2, with D hard to call. V shed 8 bases and J shed 7 bases, with 21 bases lying between them. The CDR3 is made up of 14 amino acids. Per germline, CDR1 SGHRS and CDR2 YFSETQ. The CDR3 DNA is TGCGCCAGTGCAACTATCACCGGGGTTACTGGCTACACCTTC. As protein: CASATITGVTGYTF.

The gene calls are TRBV19 and TRBJ1-1; D unclear. The CDR3 is made up of 14 amino acids. Germline CDR1 reads LNHDA; CDR2 reads SQIVND (reference sequence). V lost 4 bases to trimming and J lost 7 bases, with 16 bases between them. The CDR3 DNA is TGTGCCAGTAGTACCACCTACGAAGGAGGTGAAGCTTTCTTT. It encodes CASSTTYEGGEAFF.

The gene calls are TRBV11-1 and TRBJ1-1, with D possibly being TRBD1 (6 bases). V lost 5 bases, J lost 0 bases, and 7 bases lay in between. There are 13 residues in the CDR3. CDR1 SGHAT and CDR2 FQDESV come from the germline V gene (reference sequence). The CDR3: CASSGTLNTEAFF. The CDR3 coding sequence is TGTGCCAGCAGCGGGACACTGAACACTGAAGCTTTCTTT.

V and J are TRBV5-1 and TRBJ2-7, with D tentatively TRBD1 (6 bases). Trimming shortened V by 0 bases and J by 4 bases, and 17 bases separated the two germline ends. From germline, CDR1 is SGHRS and CDR2 YFSETQ. CDR3 length: 16 amino acids. The CDR3 sequence is CASSLGTGTIVYEQYF. In nucleotides, the CDR3 is TGCGCCAGCAGCTTGGGGACCGGGACAATAGTTTACGAGCAGTACTTC.

The chain couples TRBV29-1 to TRBJ1-3; 9 bases line up with TRBD1. The CDR3 is made up of 19 amino acids. V was pared by 7 bases and J by 0 bases, with 19 bases of the junction left unmatched. CDR1 and CDR2 (germline): SQVTM, ANQGSEA. CDR3 in amino acids: CSAEGWGQGPPHSGNTIYF. DNA of the CDR3: TGCAGCGCCGAGGGATGGGGACAGGGCCCTCCCCACTCTGGAAACACCATATATTTT.